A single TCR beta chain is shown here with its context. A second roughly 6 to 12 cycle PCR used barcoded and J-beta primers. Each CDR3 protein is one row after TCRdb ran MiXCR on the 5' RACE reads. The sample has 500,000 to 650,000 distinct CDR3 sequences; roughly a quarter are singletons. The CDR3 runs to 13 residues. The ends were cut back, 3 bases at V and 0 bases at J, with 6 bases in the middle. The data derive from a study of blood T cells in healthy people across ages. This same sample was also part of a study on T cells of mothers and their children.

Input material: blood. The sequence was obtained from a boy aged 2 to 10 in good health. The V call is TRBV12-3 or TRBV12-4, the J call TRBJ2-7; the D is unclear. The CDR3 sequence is CASSFGHSYEQYF. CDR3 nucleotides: TGTGCCAGCAGTTTTGGGCACTCCTACGAGCAGTACTTC.